Below are 15 T cell receptor beta chains sequenced from a single sample in a study of T-cell memory formation after mild COVID-19 (dated by TCRdb to the early 2020s). Libraries were constructed by 5' RACE. The sequencing machine was an Illumina NovaSeq 6000. TCRdb itself trimmed the public reads at Q25 with fastp, ran MiXCR and retained productive beta chains. Duplicate CDR3 protein sequences are folded into a single record with the most common DNA and genes. The sample table shows about 470,000 distinct CDR3 sequences, and about 20% are seen once. The top ten clonotypes cover more than 9% of the sample. Sequencing was done on a sample of PBMCs or a T cell subset sorted from them (not recorded which). The source is an adult woman who had mild COVID-19 (a few samples of this study predate the infection). The sample titles of this study are shuffled in the database, so cell type and time point are left out; the donor was told from shared clones.

Only a few counts were recorded for this clonotype. The chain uses TRBV25-1 and TRBJ2-3, with TRBD2 as a possible D gene (6 bases). Germline V lookup: CDR1 MGHDK, CDR2 SYGVNS. The CDR3 is made up of 14 amino acids. Between the trimmed V and J ends, which lost 3 bases and 3 bases, there was a span of 10 bases. CDR3 DNA: TGTGCCAGCAGTGATCCGGGAGCAACAGATACGCAGTATTTT. Residues: CASSDPGATDTQYF.

The chain has TRBV4-1 and TRBJ2-3; TRBD1 aligns across 8 bases. V was pared by 1 base and J by 8 bases, with 14 bases of the junction left unmatched. This CDR3 is built from 17 residues. Germline V gene lookup returns CDR1 MGHRA and CDR2 YSYEKL. The CDR3 sequence is CASSQASAGTGIGTQYF. DNA of the CDR3: TGCGCCAGCAGCCAAGCCTCCGCGGGGACAGGTATTGGTACGCAGTATTTT.

This clonotype was seen many times. The rearrangement links TRBV29-1 to TRBJ2-5, with 10 positions matching TRBD2. Germline V lookup: CDR1 SQVTM, CDR2 ANQGSEA. With V trimmed by 4 bases and J by 2 bases, 1 base remained unmatched. The CDR3 covers 13 residues. The CDR3 DNA reads TGCAGCGTTGCTAGCGGGGGTCAAGAGACCCAGTACTTC. Its translation: CSVASGGQETQYF.

This clonotype was counted only a few times. V gene TRBV12-3 or TRBV12-4 combines with J gene TRBJ2-7; 7 bases fit TRBD2. The CDR3 loop spans 13 amino acids. The J segment lost 6 bases and the V segment lost 3 bases, leaving 5 bases of the junction unmatched. DNA of the CDR3: TGTGCCAGCAGTTTCGGCGGGAGCATCGAGCAGTACTTC. Translating gives CASSFGGSIEQYF.

The chain is built from TRBV12-3 or TRBV12-4 and TRBJ2-5; D possibly uses TRBD1 or TRBD2 (5 bases each). This CDR3 is 15 amino acids long. The germline V and J ends were trimmed by 4 bases and 2 bases, with 14 bases remaining between them. CDR3: CASSSGRRIQETQYF. For the CDR3, the DNA is TGTGCCAGCAGTTCGGGACGGCGGATTCAAGAGACCCAGTACTTC.

This chain's CDR3 is CASSSRVTHTDTQYF. CDR3 bases: TGTGCCAGCAGCTCACGTGTCACACACACAGATACGCAGTATTTT. The V call is TRBV11-2, the J call TRBJ2-3; D ambiguous. Germline lookup yields CDR1 SGHAT and CDR2 FQNNGV. The CDR3 has 15 residues. V was clipped by 4 bases and J by 2 bases, with 13 bases between them.

This clonotype was detected many times. V gene TRBV29-1 combines with J gene TRBJ2-1, with D possibly being TRBD2 (6 bases). Germline loops: CDR1 SQVTM, CDR2 ANQGSEA. V lost 5 bases and J 8 bases, leaving 28 bases between the germline ends. The CDR3 is 17 amino acids. CDR3 nucleotides: TGCAGCGTTTATGGCCACCGGAACTCCTGGAGGGGAGATGAGCAGTTCTTC. It codes for CSVYGHRNSWRGDEQFF.

This chain joins TRBV7-9 and TRBJ2-5, with D possibly matching TRBD2 (5 bases). This CDR3 spans 14 amino acids. The V gene lost 2 bases and the J gene lost 1 base, with 8 bases spanning the gap. Germline CDR1 is SEHNR and CDR2 is FQNEAQ (reference sequence). The CDR3 sequence: CASSLKTTQETQYF. The CDR3 bases are TGTGCCAGCAGCTTAAAGACTACCCAAGAGACCCAGTACTTC.

The chain employs TRBV2 and TRBJ2-3; TRBD2 aligns across 12 bases. The CDR3 spans 17 residues. Trimming took 3 bases from V and 2 from J; bases not matched to a gene: 6. Germline V gives CDR1 SNHLY, CDR2 FYNNEI. The CDR3 DNA reads as TGTGCCAGCAGTGACCGGACTAGCGGGGACCTCACAGATACGCAGTATTTT. Its protein product is CASSDRTSGDLTDTQYF.

V gene TRBV6-5 combines with J gene TRBJ1-5; the D gene is possibly TRBD1 (6 bases). With 6 bases removed from V and 0 bases from J, the gap between germline ends came to 12 bases. The germline CDR1 and CDR2 sequences are MNHEY and SVGAGI. CDR3 length: 15 residues. Here the CDR3 reads CASRVGGSSNQPQHF. DNA of the CDR3: TGTGCCAGCAGGGTAGGGGGGTCTAGCAATCAGCCCCAGCATTTT.

CDR3: CASSPLGEVGIYGYTF. For the CDR3, the DNA is TGTGCCAGCAGCCCCCTCGGTGAAGTCGGAATTTATGGCTACACCTTC. V is TRBV9 and J is TRBJ1-2; D unclear. The germline V and J ends were trimmed by 4 bases and 5 bases, with 21 bases remaining between them. The CDR3 contains 16 residues. The V gene's germline CDR1 is SGDLS and CDR2 YYNGEE.

This clonotype was counted only a few times. V gene TRBV7-3 combines with J gene TRBJ2-3, with D unresolved. V lost 1 base and J 6 bases, leaving 8 bases between the germline ends. There are 13 residues in the CDR3. CDR1 is SGHTA and CDR2 is FQGTGA in the germline V gene. Here the CDR3 DNA reads TGTGCCAGCAGCTTAAATAAAGGGGATACGCAGTATTTT. Its translation: CASSLNKGDTQYF.

The rearrangement links TRBV19 to TRBJ2-7, with 9 positions matching TRBD2. V lost 2 bases to trimming and J lost 7 bases; unmatched junction nucleotides: 21. This CDR3 spans 19 amino acids. Germline V gives CDR1 LNHDA, CDR2 SQIVND (reference sequence). The chain's CDR3 is CASSIRGVWEVAGVWEQYF. CDR3 in DNA: TGTGCCAGTAGTATACGCGGGGTTTGGGAAGTAGCGGGAGTGTGGGAGCAGTACTTC.

The rearrangement uses TRBV7-6 and TRBJ2-1; a weak D match, TRBD1 (5 bases). Germline V gene lookup returns CDR1 SGHVS and CDR2 FNYEAQ. The CDR3 runs to 12 residues. Trimming cost V 5 bases and J 8 bases, with 10 bases left between them. Here the CDR3 DNA reads TGTGCCAGCAGCCTCCTAGGGGATGAGCAGTTCTTC. This sequence encodes CASSLLGDEQFF.

This clonotype came up many times. The chain combines TRBV7-2 with TRBJ2-7; D might be TRBD2 (5 bases). CDR3 size: 12 residues. Germline-derived CDR1 and CDR2 are SGHTA and FQGNSA. V was cut by 5 bases and J by 4 bases, with 9 bases left in between. DNA of the CDR3: TGTGCCAGCAGCCCCTCGGGATACGAGCAGTACTTC. Translation: CASSPSGYEQYF.